Listed here are 19 T cell receptor beta chains from one sample, sequenced in a study of identical twins. TCRdb re-called the 5' RACE reads with MiXCR, one entry per CDR3 protein. Of roughly 720,000 distinct CDR3 sequences in the sample, about 20% were seen once. The data also belong to a second study, concerning T cells expressing NK-cell markers.

Specimen: PBMCs. The receptors were gathered from a woman in her late teens or twenties in good health.

This clonotype was seen only a few times. The chain uses TRBV5-1 and TRBJ2-6; D unresolved. V was pared by 6 bases and J by 3 bases, with 13 bases between. Germline V CDR1 and CDR2: SGHRS, YFSETQ. This CDR3 region has 15 residues. The chain's CDR3 is CASKRRPDGANVLTF. CDR3 nucleotide sequence: TGCGCCAGCAAGAGACGGCCAGATGGGGCCAACGTCCTGACTTTC.

Many counts were recorded for this clonotype. The chain uses TRBV29-1 and TRBJ2-1; the D gene is possibly TRBD2 (6 bases). The germline CDR1 and CDR2 sequences are SQVTM and ANQGSEA. V was pared by 0 bases and J by 10 bases, with 10 bases between. The CDR3 contains 12 residues. The CDR3 spells CSVEEGGREQFF. The CDR3 DNA follows: TGCAGCGTTGAAGAGGGGGGACGGGAGCAGTTCTTC.

This clonotype showed up just a few times. The chain joins TRBV7-9 to TRBJ2-5, with a possible D match to TRBD1 (5 bases). The CDR3 is 13 amino acids. The germline V and J ends were trimmed by 2 bases and 5 bases, with 9 bases remaining between them. Germline-derived CDR1 and CDR2 are SEHNR and FQNEAQ (reference sequence). The CDR3 spells CASSLQGVETQYF. CDR3 bases: TGTGCCAGCAGCTTACAGGGTGTCGAGACCCAGTACTTC. Full variable domain (outside the CDR3, taken from reference TRBV7-9 and TRBJ2-5): DTGVSQNPRHKITKRGQNVTFRCDPISEHNRLYWYRQTLGQGPEFLTYFQNEAQLEKSRLLSDRFSAERPKGSFSTLEIQRTEQGDSAMYLCASSLQGVETQYFGPGTRLLVL.

CDR3 DNA sequence: TGTGCCAGCAGCGTATCCACTAGCGGGAAGGGTGCAGATACGCAGTATTTT. Protein product: CASSVSTSGKGADTQYF. This rearrangement joins TRBV9 to TRBJ2-3; TRBD2 matches at 10 bases. The ends lost 1 base at V and 4 bases at J; junction bases unmatched: 9. The CDR3 spans 17 residues. Germline CDR1 is SGDLS and CDR2 is YYNGEE.

The chain has TRBV5-1 and TRBJ2-5; 7 bases fit TRBD2. CDR1 is SGHRS, CDR2 YFSETQ, per germline. CDR3 length: 14 amino acids. V shed 6 bases and J 4 bases; nucleotides not matched to a gene: 9. This CDR3 reads CASTFLGGGETQYF. CDR3 nucleotides: TGCGCCAGCACCTTCTTGGGCGGGGGAGAGACCCAGTACTTC.

J is TRBJ2-7 and V is TRBV28; the D is unclear. V gave up 1 base and J gave up 7 bases, with 23 bases separating them. CDR3 size: 17 residues. Germline CDR1 is MDHEN and CDR2 is SYDVKM. The CDR3 sequence: CASSLSIGRLIEAEQYF. The CDR3 DNA sequence: TGTGCCAGCAGTTTATCTATCGGCAGGTTAATTGAGGCGGAGCAGTACTTC.

The chain joins TRBV6-1 to TRBJ2-2; D might be TRBD2 (5 bases). CDR1 and CDR2 from the germline V gene are MNHNS and SASEGT. V lost 6 bases and J lost 3, with 11 bases in between. This CDR3 is built from 14 residues. In DNA form, the CDR3 reads TGTGCCAGCAGCGGACGGACTCACACCGGGGAGCTGTTTTTT. Protein sequence: CASSGRTHTGELFF.

This clonotype came up a few times. The J gene is TRBJ2-3, the V gene TRBV2; D gene uncertain. This CDR3 has 12 residues. CDR1 SNHLY and CDR2 FYNNEI come from the germline V gene. V shed 6 bases and J shed 2 bases, with 6 bases lying between them. CDR3 sequence: CASSVVTDTQYF. CDR3 sequence (DNA): TGTGCCAGCAGCGTCGTCACAGATACGCAGTATTTT.

This clonotype showed up just a few times. This chain links TRBV7-8 with TRBJ2-4; a weak D match, TRBD1 (5 bases). The CDR3 runs to 14 residues. Germline CDR1 SGHVS, CDR2 FQNEAQ. V lost 5 bases, J lost 8 bases, and 16 bases lay in between. The CDR3, as DNA: TGTGCCAGCAGCATTGGTGGGGCTGGGGACATTCAGTACTTC. It codes for CASSIGGAGDIQYF. Based on the CDR3 plus reference TRBV7-8 and TRBJ2-4, the full variable domain is GAGVSQSPRYKVAKRGQDVALRCDPISGHVSLFWYQQALGQGPEFLTYFQNEAQLDKSGLPSDRFFAERPEGSVSTLKIQRTQQEDSAVYLCASSIGGAGDIQYFGAGTRLSVL.

In this sample, this clonotype turned up a few times. The chain is built from TRBV12-3 or TRBV12-4 and TRBJ2-1, with D possibly being TRBD1 (5 bases). V gave up 8 bases and J gave up 1 base, with 9 bases separating them. This CDR3 is built from 13 residues. The CDR3 is CASGAYSYNEQFF. The CDR3 DNA sequence: TGTGCCAGCGGGGCTTATTCCTACAATGAGCAGTTCTTC.

A few counts support this clonotype. The rearrangement joins TRBV5-5 to TRBJ2-4; D unresolved. Trimming removed 4 bases from V and 6 bases from J, with 14 bases in between. Germline-derived CDR1 and CDR2 are SGHKS and YYEKEE (reference sequence). The CDR3 has 14 residues. In DNA form, the CDR3 reads TGTGCCAGCAGCCCCTTTGGGTCCCGAAACATTCAGTACTTC. It codes for CASSPFGSRNIQYF.

This clonotype was seen at least ten times. The J gene is TRBJ2-3, the V gene TRBV6-6; TRBD2 matches 8 bases. Trimming took 4 bases from V and 5 from J; bases not matched to a gene: 2. Per the germline V gene, CDR1 is MNHNY and CDR2 is SVGAGI (reference sequence). The length of the CDR3 is 13 residues. The CDR3 here is CASSFGGGDTQYF. Here the CDR3 DNA reads TGTGCCAGCAGTTTCGGGGGGGGAGATACGCAGTATTTT.

CDR3 loop: CSAPRGDYEQYF. CDR3 bases: TGCAGTGCCCCTCGGGGAGACTACGAGCAGTACTTC. The chain joins TRBV20-1 to TRBJ2-7; tentatively, D is TRBD2 (5 bases). The CDR3 has 12 residues. The V and J ends lost 6 bases and 3 bases respectively, with 12 bases between them. Germline loops: CDR1 DFQATT, CDR2 SNEGSKA (reference sequence).

The chain recombines TRBV9 with TRBJ2-1, with D perhaps matching TRBD1 (6 bases). The length of the CDR3 is 15 residues. Germline V lookup: CDR1 SGDLS, CDR2 YYNGEE. V was pared by 0 bases and J by 1 base, with 8 bases between. CDR3 loop: CASSVVGQSYNEQFF. CDR3 in DNA: TGTGCCAGCAGCGTAGTGGGACAATCCTACAATGAGCAGTTCTTC.

Only a few counts were recorded for this clonotype. The V and J genes are TRBV20-1 and TRBJ2-3, with D maybe TRBD2 (5 bases). Per germline, CDR1 DFQATT and CDR2 SNEGSKA (reference sequence). Between the trimmed V and J ends, which lost 0 bases and 8 bases, there was a span of 12 bases. The CDR3 length is 13 residues. The CDR3 region has the DNA TGCAGTGCTAGAGACCCACTAGTAGTTACGCAGTATTTT. This translates into CSARDPLVVTQYF.

The table lists this clonotype with a few counts. The chain employs TRBV20-1 and TRBJ1-5, with D uncertain. The V gene's germline CDR1 is DFQATT and CDR2 SNEGSKA (reference sequence). This CDR3 has 14 residues. V lost 0 bases, J lost 5 bases, and 11 bases lay in between. This CDR3 is CSARDRAVHQPQHF. DNA of the CDR3: TGCAGTGCTAGAGATAGGGCAGTCCATCAGCCCCAGCATTTT.

The chain combines TRBV12-3 or TRBV12-4 with TRBJ2-7; 8 bases match TRBD2. The junction had 6 bases not matched to a gene; V was cut back by 3 bases and J by 5 bases. The length of the CDR3 is 14 residues. The DNA for the CDR3 is TGTGCCAGCAGTTTCTCGCGGGAGGTTAACGAGCAGTACTTC. This sequence encodes CASSFSREVNEQYF.

V and J are TRBV7-2 and TRBJ2-3, with 7 bases fitting TRBD2. Trimming at V came to 3 bases and at J to 4 bases, leaving 7 bases not matched to a gene. This CDR3 spans 15 amino acids. Germline CDR1 SGHTA, CDR2 FQGNSA. CDR3: CASSFNGRSSDTQYF. The CDR3 DNA reads TGTGCCAGCAGCTTTAACGGGAGGTCGTCAGATACGCAGTATTTT. The full variable domain, with the rest looked up from reference TRBV7-2 and TRBJ2-3, is GAGVSQSPSNKVTEKGKDVELRCDPISGHTALYWYRQSLGQGLEFLIYFQGNSAPDKSGLPSDRFSAERTGGSVSTLTIQRTQQEDSAVYLCASSFNGRSSDTQYFGPGTRLTVL.

The genes are TRBV7-9 and TRBJ2-5; perhaps TRBD1 as D (5 bases). In germline, CDR1 is SEHNR, CDR2 FQNEAQ (reference sequence). CDR3 length: 17 amino acids. Trimming stripped 8 bases from V and 4 bases from J, with 26 bases between. In nucleotides, the CDR3 is TGTGCCAGCTTCCCCTCATATAAACTTACAGGATTAGAGACCCAGTACTTC. It is translated as CASFPSYKLTGLETQYF.